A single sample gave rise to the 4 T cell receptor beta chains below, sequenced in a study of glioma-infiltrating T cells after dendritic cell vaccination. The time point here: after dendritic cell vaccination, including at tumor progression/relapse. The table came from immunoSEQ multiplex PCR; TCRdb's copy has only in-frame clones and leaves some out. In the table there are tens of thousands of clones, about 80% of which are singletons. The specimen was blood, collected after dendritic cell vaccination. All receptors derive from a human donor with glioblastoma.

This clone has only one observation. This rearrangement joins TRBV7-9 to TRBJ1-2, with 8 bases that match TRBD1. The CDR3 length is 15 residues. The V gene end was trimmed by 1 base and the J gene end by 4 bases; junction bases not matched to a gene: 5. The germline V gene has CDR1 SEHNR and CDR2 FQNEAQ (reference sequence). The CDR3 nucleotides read TGTGCCAGCAGCTTAGAGACAGGGGCGCTCTATGGCTACACCTTC. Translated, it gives CASSLETGALYGYTF.

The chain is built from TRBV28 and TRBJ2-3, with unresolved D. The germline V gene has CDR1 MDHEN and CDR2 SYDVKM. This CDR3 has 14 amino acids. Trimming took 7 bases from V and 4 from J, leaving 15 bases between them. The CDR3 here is CASNAPWSADTQYF. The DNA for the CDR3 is TGTGCCAGCAACGCCCCGTGGAGCGCAGATACGCAGTATTTT.

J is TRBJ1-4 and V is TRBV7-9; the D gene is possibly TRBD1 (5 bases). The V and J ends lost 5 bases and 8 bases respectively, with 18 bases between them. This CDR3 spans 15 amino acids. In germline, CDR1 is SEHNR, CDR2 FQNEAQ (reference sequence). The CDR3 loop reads CASSPTWGVREKLFF. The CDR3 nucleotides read TGTGCCAGCAGCCCTACCTGGGGGGTAAGGGAAAAACTGTTTTTT. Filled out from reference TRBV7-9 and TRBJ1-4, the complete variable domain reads DTGVSQNPRHKITKRGQNVTFRCDPISEHNRLYWYRQTLGQGPEFLTYFQNEAQLEKSRLLSDRFSAERPKGSFSTLEIQRTEQGDSAMYLCASSPTWGVREKLFFGSGTQLSVL.

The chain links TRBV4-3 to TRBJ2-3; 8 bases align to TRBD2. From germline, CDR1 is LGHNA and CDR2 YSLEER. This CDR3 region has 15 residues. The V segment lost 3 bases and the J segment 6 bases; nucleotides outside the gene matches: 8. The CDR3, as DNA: TGCGCCAGCAGCCACCTAAGCGGGGGTGGGGATACGCAGTATTTT. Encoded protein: CASSHLSGGGDTQYF.